The clone carrying this T cell receptor (beta chain) was observed a handful of times. Clones were sequenced by immunoSEQ multiplex PCR, and TCRdb holds only the in-frame ones, with some missing. The sample holds fewer than 400,000 clones, around nine tenths seen once. This sample was included in a study of blood T cell repertoires in COVID-19. Trimming removed 0 bases from V and 3 bases from J; junction bases left unmatched: 3. CDR1 and CDR2 from the germline V gene are MGHRA and YSYEKL. The CDR3 covers 16 residues. The sequenced material came from peripheral blood. The sequence derives from a young woman with COVID-19, enrolled during active disease. The chain joins TRBV4-1 to TRBJ1-1, with 11 bases lining up with TRBD1. The CDR3 loop reads CASSQDQGQGDTEAFF. The CDR3 DNA follows: TGCGCCAGCAGCCAAGATCAGGGACAGGGGGACACTGAAGCTTTCTTT.